Sequencing of this TCR beta chain was carried out in a study of memory CD4+ T cells and cytomegalovirus serostatus. Original analysis: Out-of-frame sequences were removed, leaving 2,204,828 distinct TCRbeta sequences. Profiling relied on immunoSEQ multiplex PCR, and the TCRdb table lists in-frame clones only, not all of them. V and J calls and clone size are copied from that table; D and trimming were computed from the DNA. The sample records roughly 45,000 clones, just under 80% being singletons. The sort gate was single viable CD3+CD4+CD8-CD45RO+ cells for memory CD4+ T cells. Sequencing was performed on memory CD4+ T cells from blood. This TCR derives from an adult in good health and CMV-seronegative.

CDR3 nucleotide sequence: TGTGCCAGTTTCATGGCCCGTAAGACTGAAGCTTTCTTT. Translation gives CASFMARKTEAFF. The chain combines TRBV2 with TRBJ1-1; D gene uncertain. Between the trimmed V and J ends, which lost 9 bases and 5 bases, there was a span of 16 bases. The CDR3 has 13 residues. Looked up from germline, CDR1 is SNHLY and CDR2 is FYNNEI.